This section outlines one T cell receptor (beta chain) sequence together with its context. Its antigen specificity is not known. Within one base of it there is no much larger clone, and no base qualities were kept. The sample belongs to a study of blood T cell repertoires in COVID-19 (TCRdb year 2020). As for the study more broadly: Samples covering the acute and convalescent phases of COVID-19 were provided by collaborators in the United States, Italy and Spain. Subjects who had been exposed to COVID-19, were actively infected with it, or had recovered from it provided the deeply sampled blood TCRbeta repertoires that made up the dataset. The repertoires were released in a freely available public database intended as a resource for research on the immune response to SARS-CoV-2. Sample metadata almost always included a de-identified subject ID, COVID-19 status, age in years and sex. The samples were drawn from two sources: the first 160 participants of the ongoing ImmuneRACE study, and 1,000 to 1,500 subjects contributed by 6 global collaborators. Where HLA class I and class II types were available, the types were taken from metadata supplied by the sample provider, not from assay-based typing. The prospective study material was composed of cDNA or gDNA derived from T cells, B-cell-depleted T cells, or PBMCs. The study at large found these results: How much clinical and demographic metadata was included differed by source and by participant, and the metadata was provided uncurated.

According to the germline V gene (reference sequence), CDR1 reads LGHDT and CDR2 reads YNNKEL. Ends trimmed: V by 2 bases, J by 4 bases; bases unmatched to a gene: 7. Including the terminal cysteine and phenylalanine, the CDR3 comprises 15 residues. Only the CDR3 DNA is retained, 45 bases long and in frame from the first base. The immunoSEQ Assay, a bias-controlled multiplex PCR, was used to amplify TCRbeta CDR3 regions from genomic DNA. The published analysis was carried out like this. Nucleated cell counts per sample were estimated from amplification of reference gene primers within the assay. Sequence reads were collapsed and filtered to measure the absolute abundance of every unique TCRbeta CDR3 rearrangement. Productive Simpson clonality was computed per sample as the square root of Simpson's diversity index over productive rearrangements. Entries here come from immuneACCESS through TCRdb and include only in-frame sequences with V and J called. Some clones fail to appear in such tables; in the studies checked, an unresolved V gene covers under half of the shortfall, and the cause of the remainder is unknown. V and J calls and clone size are those listed in that table; D and trimming were worked out from the DNA. This sample holds some 59,000 clones; roughly 76% were observed only once. The leading ten clones occupy 4% to 5.5% of the sample.

Each collaborating institution followed its own protocols to collect whole blood in K2EDTA tubes. For TCRbeta analysis, collaborator samples were shipped as frozen whole blood, as isolated PBMCs, or as DNA extracted from either sample type. The receptor chain draws on TRBV3-1 (or the pseudogene TRBV3-2) and TRBJ2-7; TRBD1 lines up with 8 middle nucleotides. Sample: peripheral blood. This sequence originates from a woman in her fifties or sixties with acute or convalescent COVID-19. The CDR3 loop reads CASSQPGTGVYEQYF. The DNA is TGTGCCAGCAGCCAACCCGGGACAGGTGTTTACGAGCAGTACTTC.